This T cell receptor (beta chain) was captured by sequencing in a study of shared clonotypes between healthy human individuals. At the level of the study: The people who gave samples were two women and three men aged 18 to 49.

A deep-level run was used for the assay. The authors distributed each subset's genomic DNA evenly over several immunoSEQ plates. Produced via immunoSEQ multiplex PCR; TCRdb's table is partial and in-frame only. The sample carries about half a million clones, approximately 78% recorded once. The V gene lost 1 base and the J gene lost 3 bases, with 9 bases spanning the gap. From germline, CDR1 is SGHAT and CDR2 FQNNGV. The CDR3 has 14 residues. Unsorted samples drew genomic DNA from 85 million to 90 million PBMCs. This clone was recorded once. Other DNA sequences from this sample encode an identical CDR3 as well.

The chain links TRBV11-2 to TRBJ2-5; D unresolved. Sequencing was carried out using PBMCs. The sequence came from a woman aged 40 to 49 in good health. Some clones in this sample may be carry-over from other donors' samples. Here the CDR3 reads CASSLGGSEETQYF. The CDR3 DNA sequence: TGTGCCAGCAGCTTAGGAGGCAGTGAAGAGACCCAGTACTTC.